One and the same sample provided the 17 T cell receptor beta chains below, sequenced in a study of CD8 T cells in Susac syndrome. Random hexamers were used to reverse transcribe the RNA input (about 0.5 to 1 ug). TCRdb called the immunoSEQ multiplex PCR reads again in MiXCR, with one record for every CDR3 protein. The sample has roughly 60,000 distinct CDR3 sequences; roughly nine tenths are singletons. The material sequenced was CD8+ T cells from PBMCs. These receptors were collected from a human donor in good health.

This chain joins TRBV12-3 or TRBV12-4 and TRBJ1-4; a possible D gene is TRBD1 (5 bases). The CDR3 contains 15 residues. Trimming pared 2 bases from V and 5 bases from J, leaving 12 bases between. The DNA for the CDR3 is TGTGCCAGCAGTTTACTTTGGGGGGGGAATGAAAAACTGTTTTTT. It encodes CASSLLWGGNEKLFF.

The genes are TRBV12-3 or TRBV12-4 and TRBJ1-1; a weak D match, TRBD1 (5 bases). V lost 5 bases and J 2 bases, leaving 9 bases between the germline ends. This CDR3 spans 13 amino acids. CDR3 DNA: TGTGCCAGCAGTACAACAGGAAACACTGAAGCTTTCTTT. This codes for CASSTTGNTEAFF.

V usage is TRBV4-1 and J usage is TRBJ1-2; TRBD1 agrees at 8 bases. CDR3 length equals 19 residues. Trimming cost V 5 bases and J 0 bases; bases outside gene matches: 17. Germline CDR1 MGHRA, CDR2 YSYEKL. The CDR3 DNA reads as TGCGCCAGCAGCGCAAGGGCCCGTGGGACAGGACAGACTAACTATGGCTACACCTTC. Protein product: CASSARARGTGQTNYGYTF.

This chain joins TRBV4-2 and TRBJ2-7, with D maybe TRBD1 (5 bases). Germline loops: CDR1 LGHNA, CDR2 YNFKEQ. V lost 3 bases and J 2 bases, leaving 14 bases between the germline ends. The CDR3 loop spans 15 amino acids. CDR3 residues: CASSQNTDSTYEQYF. The CDR3 DNA sequence: TGTGCCAGCAGCCAGAATACCGACAGTACCTACGAGCAGTACTTC.

J is TRBJ1-2 and V is TRBV7-9, with 7 nucleotides matching TRBD1. V gave up 5 bases and J gave up 2 bases; unmatched junction bases: 2. Per germline, CDR1 SEHNR and CDR2 FQNEAQ (reference sequence). This CDR3 is 13 amino acids long. The CDR3 loop reads CASSPTGNYGYTF. The CDR3 DNA reads as TGTGCCAGCAGCCCGACAGGGAACTATGGCTACACCTTC.

V and J are TRBV7-2 and TRBJ1-2, with D possibly being TRBD1 (5 bases). V was clipped by 1 base and J by 4 bases, with 19 bases between them. From germline, CDR1 is SGHTA and CDR2 FQGNSA. There are 17 residues in the CDR3. The CDR3 nucleotides read TGTGCCAGCAGCTTAGGCGGAACGGGGGGTATCCCCTATGGCTACACCTTC. The encoded protein is CASSLGGTGGIPYGYTF. The entire variable domain, with the rest obtained from reference TRBV7-2 and TRBJ1-2, is as follows: GAGVSQSPSNKVTEKGKDVELRCDPISGHTALYWYRQSLGQGLEFLIYFQGNSAPDKSGLPSDRFSAERTGGSVSTLTIQRTQQEDSAVYLCASSLGGTGGIPYGYTFGSGTRLTVV.

This clonotype was seen more than once but under ten times. DNA of the CDR3: TGTGCCAGCAGTCACCTGGGGACAGTCGACGAGCAGTACTTC. Translation gives CASSHLGTVDEQYF. The rearrangement uses TRBV27 and TRBJ2-7, with 7 bases that match TRBD1. V dropped 5 bases and J dropped 5; count of bases not matched to a gene: 9. The CDR3 loop spans 14 amino acids. The V gene's germline CDR1 is MNHEY and CDR2 SMNVEV (reference sequence).

The chain is built from TRBV29-1 and TRBJ2-7; weak D call: TRBD1 (6 bases). Looked up from germline, CDR1 is SQVTM and CDR2 is ANQGSEA. Trimming cost V 2 bases and J 6 bases, with 20 bases left between them. This CDR3 is 15 amino acids long. CDR3 sequence reads: CSVEFTGQGIFEQYF. In DNA form, the CDR3 reads TGCAGCGTTGAATTCACAGGTCAGGGGATTTTCGAGCAGTACTTC.

The chain recombines TRBV12-3 or TRBV12-4 with TRBJ1-4; D possibly corresponds to TRBD1 (6 bases). Trimming stripped 3 bases from V and 5 bases from J, with 19 bases between. The CDR3 has 17 residues. CDR3 loop: CASSFGGTPGLNEKLFF. The CDR3 nucleotides read TGTGCCAGCAGTTTTGGGGGGACACCCGGATTAAATGAAAAACTGTTTTTT.

In this sample, this clonotype turned up once. The chain couples TRBV29-1 to TRBJ2-3; TRBD1 agrees at 9 bases. The CDR3 is 13 residues long. With V trimmed by 4 bases and J by 4 bases, 3 bases remained unmatched. Germline CDR1 and CDR2: SQVTM and ANQGSEA. The CDR3 spells CSVVRTGADTQYF. CDR3 coding DNA: TGCAGCGTTGTACGGACAGGGGCAGATACGCAGTATTTT.

This chain joins TRBV19 and TRBJ2-2, with D perhaps TRBD1 or TRBD2 (5 bases each). This CDR3 region has 12 residues. Trimming stripped 6 bases from V and 7 bases from J, with 9 bases between. The V gene's germline CDR1 is LNHDA and CDR2 SQIVND (reference sequence). This CDR3 reads CASRGDGGELFF. The CDR3 DNA is TGTGCCAGTAGGGGGGATGGCGGGGAGCTGTTTTTT.

The chain links TRBV5-1 to TRBJ2-7; D gene ambiguous. The germline CDR1 and CDR2 sequences are SGHRS and YFSETQ. The V end was cut by 3 bases, the J end by 1 base, with 8 bases between. The CDR3 totals 13 residues. The CDR3, as DNA: TGCGCCAGCAGCTACGGGCTTTCCTACGAGCAGTACTTC. This encodes CASSYGLSYEQYF. Variable domain in full (rest from reference TRBV5-1 and TRBJ2-7): KAGVTQTPRYLIKTRGQQVTLSCSPISGHRSVSWYQQTPGQGLQFLFEYFSETQRNKGNFPGRFSGRQFSNSRSEMNVSTLELGDSALYLCASSYGLSYEQYFGPGTRLTVT.

The chain combines TRBV12-3 or TRBV12-4 with TRBJ2-2; 7 bases map to TRBD1. This CDR3 contains 14 residues. With V trimmed by 6 bases and J by 6 bases, 7 bases remained unmatched. CDR3 DNA: TGTGCCAGCAGGCCCGACAGGGACGCCGGGGAGCTGTTTTTT. Its protein product is CASRPDRDAGELFF.

The rearrangement uses TRBV27 and TRBJ1-6; 7 nucleotides match TRBD1. Losses at the gene ends were 7 bases for V and 6 bases for J; bases not matched to a gene: 6. CDR3 length: 14 amino acids. Germline lookup yields CDR1 MNHEY and CDR2 SMNVEV (reference sequence). The CDR3 nucleotides are TGTGCCAGCATGACGACAGGGAGTAATTCACCCCTCCACTTT. Translated: CASMTTGSNSPLHF.

The CDR3 nucleotides read TGTGCCAGCAGTGCCTTCGGCCGGAACACTGAAGCTTTCTTT. It encodes CASSAFGRNTEAFF. The rearrangement joins TRBV6-2 or TRBV6-3 to TRBJ1-1; no definite D call. Germline V gene sequence: CDR1 MNHEY, CDR2 SVGEGT. This CDR3 has 14 amino acids. V was trimmed by 5 bases and J by 1 base, leaving 11 bases between them.

The chain joins TRBV7-9 to TRBJ2-2; maybe TRBD2 (5 bases). This CDR3 has 16 amino acids. The V gene's germline CDR1 is SEHNR and CDR2 FQNEAQ (reference sequence). V shed 5 bases and J shed 4 bases, with 17 bases lying between them. CDR3 amino acids: CASSPQSGIITGELFF. CDR3 coding DNA: TGTGCCAGCAGCCCCCAGTCGGGAATCATCACCGGGGAGCTGTTTTTT.

V usage is TRBV4-3 and J usage is TRBJ2-1, with D possibly TRBD2 on 5 matching bases. Germline CDR1 is LGHNA and CDR2 is YSLEER. The CDR3 loop spans 13 amino acids. The V and J ends lost 6 bases and 9 bases respectively, with 15 bases between them. The CDR3 bases are TGCGCCAGCAGTTTCCACAGAGAGGGTGAGCAGTTCTTC. Protein: CASSFHREGEQFF.